This note documents a single T cell receptor beta chain sequence. Antigen: not known. The data are from a study of long-term antiretroviral therapy in people with HIV. immunoSEQ v3.0 was run at survey level. Using immunoSEQ multiplex PCR, the repertoire was profiled, and TCRdb retains in-frame clones only, with some absent. The sample includes roughly 34,000 clones, roughly 77% of them seen just once. None of the participants with HIV were treated outside the United States. Study results and limitations: The ART regimens used between the mid-2000s and the late 2010s may be less effective than current ones. Clonal expansions arising prior to ART prevailed in the repertoire at every time point.

The CDR3 has 15 amino acids. CDR1 is SGHDN and CDR2 is FVKESK in the germline V gene. V trimming: 11 bases; J trimming: 7 bases; junction bases outside the gene matches: 15. V and J are TRBV14 and TRBJ1-4; 8 nucleotides match TRBD1. The sample in question was unsorted PBMCs, obtained 1.9 years after starting antiretroviral therapy. This receptor was identified in a man aged 18 to 30 with HIV. DNA for the CDR3: TGTGCCGGAGCACTAGAGGGACAGGAGAGTGAAAAACTGTTTTTT. Its protein is CAGALEGQESEKLFF.